This is a list of T cell receptor beta chains from one sample in a study of cytomegalovirus exposure and HLA in healthy donors. TCRdb's copy holds only in-frame clones and misses some; the assay was immunoSEQ multiplex PCR. Among 300,000 to 400,000 clones listed, 80% to 90% were seen once. What was sequenced was PBMCs. The source is a woman aged 18-29 years in good health and CMV-seronegative. The CDR3 runs from the conserved cysteine through the conserved F or W. The D gene is left open where the match is weak. Size tells how often a clone was seen (once, few, many) or the class of an expanded clone, and some rows leave it out.

V gene: TRBV27; D gene: TRBD2; J gene: TRBJ2-7; clone size: NA; CDR3 length: 14; CDR3 DNA: TGTGCCAGCGCCGCGGGGGGCGCCTCCTACGAGCAGTACTTC; CDR3 protein: CASAAGGASYEQYF
V gene: TRBV5-1; D gene: TRBD2; J gene: TRBJ2-7; clone size: NA; CDR3 length: 15; CDR3 DNA: TGCGCCAGCAGCGTTCTAGCGGGAGGCTCCTACGAGCAGTACTTC; CDR3 protein: CASSVLAGGSYEQYF
V gene: TRBV10-2; D gene: TRBD2; J gene: TRBJ2-1; clone size: few; CDR3 length: 14; CDR3 DNA: TGCGCCAGCGGGGGACTAGTATCCTACAATGAGCAGTTCTTC; CDR3 protein: CASGGLVSYNEQFF
V gene: TRBV27; D gene: TRBD2; J gene: TRBJ2-1; clone size: NA; CDR3 length: 14; CDR3 DNA: TGTGCCAGCAGTCCTCTGGCGGGAGTGAATGAGCAGTTCTTC; CDR3 protein: CASSPLAGVNEQFF
V gene: TRBV25-1; D gene: TRBD1; J gene: TRBJ1-1; clone size: NA; CDR3 length: 14; CDR3 DNA: TGTGCCAGCAGTACACTGGACAGGGACACTGAAGCTTTCTTT; CDR3 protein: CASSTLDRDTEAFF
V gene: TRBV19; D gene: TRBD1; J gene: TRBJ1-2; clone size: NA; CDR3 length: 16; CDR3 DNA: TGTGCCAGTATGAGGACAGGAAACGTCGCTAACTATGGCTACACCTTC; CDR3 protein: CASMRTGNVANYGYTF
V gene: TRBV6-1; D gene: NA; J gene: TRBJ2-3; clone size: NA; CDR3 length: 16; CDR3 DNA: TGTGCCAGCAGTGAAGAAGAGAGGATAAACACAGATACGCAGTATTTT; CDR3 protein: CASSEEERINTDTQYF
V gene: TRBV7-8; D gene: TRBD1; J gene: TRBJ2-2; clone size: NA; CDR3 length: 17; CDR3 DNA: TGTGCCAGCAGCCGCACGCGGACAGGACCGAACACCGGGGAGCTGTTTTTT; CDR3 protein: CASSRTRTGPNTGELFF
V gene: TRBV6-5; D gene: NA; J gene: TRBJ1-4; clone size: NA; CDR3 length: 16; CDR3 DNA: TGTGCCAGCAGTTACTCGAAAGTTGCCCCGGAGGAAAAACTGTTTTTT; CDR3 protein: CASSYSKVAPEEKLFF
V gene: TRBV21-1; D gene: NA; J gene: TRBJ2-7; clone size: few; CDR3 length: 16; CDR3 DNA: TGTGCCAGCAGCAAGCCCGGGGGACAGGGACGGGACGAGCAGTACTTC; CDR3 protein: CASSKPGGQGRDEQYF
V gene: TRBV28; D gene: NA; J gene: TRBJ2-7; clone size: NA; CDR3 length: 13; CDR3 DNA: TGTGCCAGCCTGAAGGGAGGTGGATACGAGCAGTACTTC; CDR3 protein: CASLKGGGYEQYF
V gene: TRBV27; D gene: TRBD1; J gene: TRBJ1-5; clone size: few; CDR3 length: 12; CDR3 DNA: TGTGCCAGCAGCGACAGGGGTCAGCCCCAGCATTTT; CDR3 protein: CASSDRGQPQHF
V gene: TRBV19; D gene: TRBD2; J gene: TRBJ2-1; clone size: few; CDR3 length: 16; CDR3 DNA: TGTGCCAGTAGGCCCTCCGTTGCGGGGGGCTACAATGAGCAGTTCTTC; CDR3 protein: CASRPSVAGGYNEQFF
V gene: TRBV30; D gene: NA; J gene: TRBJ2-4; clone size: NA; CDR3 length: 13; CDR3 DNA: TGTGCCTGGACCGGACAGTTGAAGAACATTCAGTACTTC; CDR3 protein: CAWTGQLKNIQYF
V gene: TRBV11-3; D gene: NA; J gene: TRBJ2-1; clone size: NA; CDR3 length: 13; CDR3 DNA: TGTGCCAGCAGCTTGAGGCCCCCTTATGAGCAGTTCTTC; CDR3 protein: CASSLRPPYEQFF
V gene: TRBV6-1; D gene: NA; J gene: TRBJ2-2; clone size: NA; CDR3 length: 13; CDR3 DNA: TGTGCCAGCAGTTGGAGGAACACCGGGGAGCTGTTTTTT; CDR3 protein: CASSWRNTGELFF
V gene: TRBV6-1; D gene: NA; J gene: TRBJ1-1; clone size: NA; CDR3 length: 11; CDR3 DNA: TGTGCCAGCCTCTTCGGGACTGAAGCTTTCTTT; CDR3 protein: CASLFGTEAFF
V gene: TRBV5-1; D gene: NA; J gene: TRBJ2-7; clone size: once; CDR3 length: 15; CDR3 DNA: TGCGCCAGCAGCTTGGGGGGGCCGATCTCCTACGAGCAGTACTTC; CDR3 protein: CASSLGGPISYEQYF
V gene: TRBV6-5; D gene: NA; J gene: TRBJ1-5; clone size: NA; CDR3 length: 14; CDR3 DNA: TGTGCCAGCAGTGAGCCAAGAGTGAATCAGCCCCAGCATTTT; CDR3 protein: CASSEPRVNQPQHF
V gene: TRBV6-5; D gene: NA; J gene: TRBJ1-5; clone size: NA; CDR3 length: 13; CDR3 DNA: TGTGCCAGCGGCACAGGGAACGATCAGCCCCAGCATTTT; CDR3 protein: CASGTGNDQPQHF
V gene: TRBV5-1; D gene: TRBD1; J gene: TRBJ2-5; clone size: NA; CDR3 length: 14; CDR3 DNA: TGCGCCAGCAGCAATGGGGGACAGCAAGAGACCCAGTACTTC; CDR3 protein: CASSNGGQQETQYF
V gene: TRBV2; D gene: NA; J gene: TRBJ2-7; clone size: few; CDR3 length: 14; CDR3 DNA: TGTGCCAGCAGACCTACTAGCAGGCGTTACGAGCAGTACTTC; CDR3 protein: CASRPTSRRYEQYF
V gene: TRBV5-1; D gene: TRBD1; J gene: TRBJ1-2; clone size: NA; CDR3 length: 14; CDR3 DNA: TGCGCCAGCAGCTTGGATTGGACAGGTGTCGGCTACACCTTC; CDR3 protein: CASSLDWTGVGYTF
V gene: TRBV29-1; D gene: TRBD1; J gene: TRBJ1-1; clone size: NA; CDR3 length: 14; CDR3 DNA: TGCAGCGTTGCTTCCAGGACAGGGCAAACTGAAGCTTTCTTT; CDR3 protein: CSVASRTGQTEAFF
V gene: TRBV29-1; D gene: TRBD1; J gene: TRBJ2-3; clone size: NA; CDR3 length: 16; CDR3 DNA: TGCAGCGTTGAAGATATGTGGACAGGGAAGATTGATACGCAGTATTTT; CDR3 protein: CSVEDMWTGKIDTQYF